These 14 T cell receptor beta chains came from one sample sequenced in a study of blood T cells in healthy people across ages. A J-beta primer mix and a sample-barcoded 5' primer were used in a second PCR of roughly 6 to 12 cycles. Each CDR3 protein gets one entry after TCRdb re-called the 5' RACE reads with MiXCR. The repertoire holds under 2 million distinct CDR3 sequences, 34% seen once, with approximately 11% in the top ten. The material sequenced was blood. These receptors all come from a woman in her 30s in good health.

Turning to this clonotype: At one boundary the junction diverges from the germline segment, which might be a read error. The rearrangement uses TRBV24-1 and TRBJ1-5; TRBD1 aligns across 8 bases. This CDR3 spans 16 amino acids. CDR1 KGHDR and CDR2 SFDVKD come from the germline V gene. CDR3 region: CTTSDGQGASNQPQHF. The CDR3 DNA sequence: TGTACCACCAGTGATGGGCAGGGGGCTAGCAATCAGCCCCAGCATTTT.

Details on this clonotype: This may be a read error: a much more frequent sequence differs by one nucleotide. The V and J genes are TRBV7-2 and TRBJ2-7, with 7 bases matching TRBD2. CDR1 is SGHTA and CDR2 is FQGNSA in the germline V gene. The CDR3 has 13 residues. The CDR3 sequence is CVSSLERGYEQYF. The CDR3 bases are TGTGTCAGCAGCTTAGAGCGGGGCTACGAGCAGTACTTC.

This chain joins TRBV28 and TRBJ2-7; TRBD1 might be the D (6 bases). Trimming pared 1 base from V and 0 bases from J, leaving 16 bases between. The CDR3 is 17 residues long. From germline, CDR1 is MDHEN and CDR2 SYDVKM. The CDR3 here is CASSLYPGTPGSYEQYF. CDR3 DNA: TGTGCCAGCAGTTTATACCCGGGGACACCGGGCTCCTACGAGCAGTACTTC.

The V and J genes are TRBV6-6 and TRBJ2-2; D gene ambiguous. This CDR3 has 11 amino acids. Trimming cost V 3 bases and J 8 bases, with 4 bases left between them. The germline CDR1 and CDR2 sequences are MNHNY and SVGAGI (reference sequence). The CDR3 bases are TGTGCCAGCAGTTATTGGGGGGAGCTGTTTTTT. Encoded protein: CASSYWGELFF.

This sequence joins TRBV27 and TRBJ2-1, with no clear D. The J call could be wrong; TRBJ2-7 is a better fit for the DNA end. Germline assignment: CDR1 MNHEY and CDR2 SMNVEV (reference sequence). The CDR3 totals 13 residues. The CDR3 loop reads CASSFGPVNEQYF. CDR3 in DNA: TGTGCCAGCAGTTTCGGCCCCGTCAATGAGCAGTACTTC.

The chain recombines TRBV3-1 with TRBJ2-1, with TRBD2 identical over 10 bases. Germline-derived CDR1 and CDR2 are LGHDT and YNNKEL (reference sequence). Trimming cost V 6 bases and J 7 bases; bases outside gene matches: 9. The CDR3 is 15 amino acids. The CDR3 region has the DNA TGTGCCAGCAGTTTGGGTAGCGGGAGGCAAAATGAGCAGTTCTTC. Its protein is CASSLGSGRQNEQFF.

The chain couples TRBV28 to TRBJ2-6; possible D gene TRBD2, 6 bases. The CDR3 totals 14 residues. CDR1 is MDHEN, CDR2 SYDVKM, per germline. With 7 bases removed from V and 0 bases from J, the gap between germline ends came to 7 bases. CDR3 sequence reads: CASKEGSGANVLTF. The CDR3 region has the DNA TGTGCCAGCAAGGAGGGCTCTGGGGCCAACGTCCTGACTTTC.

V and J are TRBV15 and TRBJ2-3; D is ambiguous. The germline gives CDR1 LNHNV, CDR2 YYDKDF (reference sequence). Between the trimmed V and J ends, which lost 3 bases and 4 bases, there was a span of 14 bases. The CDR3 covers 15 residues. The DNA for the CDR3 is TGTGCCACCAGCAGTCCCGATAGGAGCGCAGATACGCAGTATTTT. Protein sequence: CATSSPDRSADTQYF.

The V gene is TRBV20-1, the J gene TRBJ2-4; TRBD1 aligns across 7 bases. Germline V gene lookup returns CDR1 DFQATT and CDR2 SNEGSKA (reference sequence). The V segment lost 4 bases and the J segment 3 bases; nucleotides outside the gene matches: 3. This CDR3 is built from 13 residues. The CDR3 reads CSATQGVKNIQYF. The CDR3 coding sequence is TGCAGTGCTACGCAGGGGGTCAAAAACATTCAGTACTTC.

This clonotype was seen a few times. CDR3 protein: CASSKDRKGEQYF. CDR3 coding DNA: TGCGCCAGCAGCAAAGACAGGAAAGGCGAGCAGTACTTC. The gene calls are TRBV5-1 and TRBJ2-7, with D possibly matching TRBD1 (6 bases). The CDR3 sequence is 13 residues long. Germline V gene data show CDR1 as SGHRS and CDR2 as YFSETQ. The V end lost 4 bases, the J end lost 6 bases, and 14 bases lay between the germline ends.

The chain couples TRBV5-1 to TRBJ2-1; 9 bases agree with TRBD2. V trimming: 3 bases; J trimming: 6 bases; junction bases outside the gene matches: 7. This CDR3 is 15 amino acids long. Germline values: CDR1 SGHRS, CDR2 YFSETQ. The CDR3 nucleotides read TGCGCCAGCAGCTGGGGTCGCGGGAGGGTCAATGAGCAGTTCTTC. Amino acids: CASSWGRGRVNEQFF.

The chain carries TRBV20-1 and TRBJ2-1; 10 bases match TRBD2. J was trimmed by 6 bases and V by 1 base; bases with no gene match: 6. The CDR3 is 15 amino acids. The germline V gene encodes CDR1 DFQATT and CDR2 SNEGSKA (reference sequence). The CDR3 loop reads CSARASGRAFNEQFF. As DNA, the CDR3 is TGCAGTGCTAGAGCCAGCGGGAGGGCCTTCAATGAGCAGTTCTTC.

V and J are TRBV27 and TRBJ1-4, with D perhaps TRBD1 (5 bases). Germline V CDR1 and CDR2: MNHEY, SMNVEV (reference sequence). Trimming took off 5 bases at V and 0 bases at J, with 13 bases between the two ends. The CDR3 contains 16 residues. This CDR3 is CASSLLRGATNEKLFF. DNA for the CDR3: TGTGCCAGCAGTCTACTTCGGGGGGCAACTAATGAAAAACTGTTTTTT.

This rearrangement joins TRBV29-1 to TRBJ1-1; no definite D call. The CDR3 consists of 11 residues. Germline V gene sequence: CDR1 SQVTM, CDR2 ANQGSEA. The V gene lost 2 bases and the J gene lost 3 bases, with 4 bases spanning the gap. CDR3 bases: TGCAGCGTTGAATTGGACACTGAAGCTTTCTTT. Its translation is CSVELDTEAFF. The whole variable domain, filled in from reference TRBV29-1 and TRBJ1-1, reads SAVISQKPSRDICQRGTSLTIQCQVDSQVTMMFWYRQQPGQSLTLIATANQGSEATYESGFVIDKFPISRPNLTFSTLTVSNMSPEDSSIYLCSVELDTEAFFGQGTRLTVV.